The T cell receptor beta chain described here comes from a study of human T cells and chemical hapten exposure. Study-wide background: An area of 2 cm by 2 cm on upper inner arm skin received 2% DPC for sensitization. Whole-study findings and limits: Expanded TCR counts at PT1 went up together with patch test score, a positive correlation.

Time point here: pre-sensitization, week 0. Treatment meaning: therapeutic diphenylcyclopropenone sensitization with weekly scalp DPC. This clonotype was counted only a few times. Its antigen is currently unknown. TCRdb reprocessed the RACE reads with MiXCR, giving one entry per CDR3 protein. The sample records around 200,000 distinct CDR3 sequences, 25% to 30% being singletons. The V and J ends lost 3 bases and 5 bases, in that order; junction bases with no gene match: 3. The CDR3 sequence is 14 residues long. Germline CDR1 MDHEN, CDR2 SYDVKM. This chain connects TRBV28 to TRBJ2-3; 9 bases are shared with TRBD2. Material: whole blood, obtained in connection with sensitization to the hapten diphenylcyclopropenone (DPC). This sequence was found in a woman in her twenties or thirties with alopecia areata. Some clones in this sample may be carry-over from other donors' samples. CDR3: CASSLAGGVDTQYF. For the CDR3, the DNA is TGTGCCAGCAGTTTGGCGGGAGGGGTAGATACGCAGTATTTT.